This T cell receptor beta chain was retrieved from a study of a mutant IDH1 vaccine in newly diagnosed glioma. Across the study: Onset of vaccination occurred 4-6 weeks following radiotherapy alone, or with temozolomide cycles. Antecedent treatment encompassed radiotherapy, temozolomide, or their combination; the majority received both.

Notes on this clone: What it binds is not known.

Time point reported: week 47, end of study. Doses of 300 ug of mutant IDH1 20-mer peptide were given with topical imiquimod. Study conclusions and caveats: A vaccine-induced immune response developed in roughly 93% of the patients.

Data came from immunoSEQ multiplex PCR; TCRdb stores just in-frame clones and leaves some out. The sample lists about 56,000 clones, around 75% seen once, with around 5% in the top ten. Trimming took 5 bases from V and 2 from J; bases not matched to a gene: 9. The CDR3 has 16 amino acids. In germline, CDR1 is SNHLY, CDR2 FYNNEI. This chain connects TRBV2 to TRBJ1-5, with 7 bases matching TRBD1. Sequencing used PBMCs, obtained from a glioma patient whose treatment included an IDH1 peptide vaccine. This TCR came from a man aged 45 to 65 with glioma. The CDR3 loop reads CASSPSTGLGNQPQHF. The CDR3 DNA reads as TGTGCCAGCAGTCCCTCGACAGGGTTGGGCAATCAGCCCCAGCATTTT.